Shown below are 21 T cell receptor beta chains from a single sample sequenced in a study of T-cell reconstitution after alpha-beta-depleted transplantation in children. Unique molecular identifiers were used in preparing the TCRbeta library. TCRdb passed the PCR reads through MiXCR, listing each CDR3 protein once. The data hold around 300,000 distinct CDR3 sequences, with roughly 21% observed a single time. This material consisted of PBMCs, mostly from graft donor cells, taken 180 days after TCRalphabeta/CD19-depleted stem cell transplant. These receptors were collected from a male patient between 5 and 17 years old who had a stem cell transplant for acute lymphoblastic leukemia, so the T cells may come from the graft donor.

This chain joins TRBV6-5 and TRBJ2-7, with a possible D match to TRBD2 (5 bases). V was cut by 2 bases and J by 3 bases, with 11 bases left in between. The CDR3 extends over 14 amino acids. Germline V CDR1 and CDR2: MNHEY, SVGAGI. CDR3 protein: CASSYASWSYEQYF. The CDR3 DNA follows: TGTGCCAGCAGTTACGCTAGCTGGAGCTACGAGCAGTACTTC.

The CDR3 spells CSARLKNTEAFF. In DNA, the CDR3 is TGCAGTGCTAGGCTGAAGAACACTGAAGCTTTCTTT. J is TRBJ1-1 and V is TRBV20-1; D is uncertain. Germline CDR1 reads DFQATT; CDR2 reads SNEGSKA (reference sequence). Trimming stripped 3 bases from V and 1 base from J, with 6 bases between. The CDR3 sequence is 12 residues long.

This chain joins TRBV6-5 and TRBJ2-1; D call uncertain. The germline V gene has CDR1 MNHEY and CDR2 SVGAGI. The V gene lost 5 bases and the J gene lost 12 bases, with 14 bases spanning the gap. The CDR3 contains 12 residues. Here the CDR3 reads CASSTGELVQFF. In DNA, the CDR3 is TGTGCCAGCAGTACCGGAGAACTCGTGCAGTTCTTC.

This clonotype was found a few times. This sequence joins TRBV24-1 and TRBJ2-1; 7 nucleotides match TRBD2. V lost 12 bases, J lost 3 bases, and 7 bases stayed unmatched. This CDR3 has 13 amino acids. Germline V gene lookup returns CDR1 KGHDR and CDR2 SFDVKD. In nucleotides, the CDR3 is TGTGCCGGGACTGCGGGAGACTACAATGAGCAGTTCTTC. Translating it yields CAGTAGDYNEQFF.

The V call is TRBV29-1, the J call TRBJ2-7, with D possibly being TRBD2 (5 bases). The CDR3 extends over 12 amino acids. Trimming pared 4 bases from V and 3 bases from J, leaving 10 bases between. The germline V gene encodes CDR1 SQVTM and CDR2 ANQGSEA. In DNA form, the CDR3 reads TGCAGCGTTGTTCGGGGTTACTACGAGCAGTACTTC. Residues: CSVVRGYYEQYF.

This clonotype has just a few counts. V is TRBV18 and J is TRBJ1-4; 8 positions agree with TRBD1. Per germline, CDR1 KGHSH and CDR2 LQKENI. With V trimmed by 5 bases and J by 8 bases, 10 bases remained unmatched. CDR3 length: 15 residues. CDR3 loop: CASSSWTGQGEKLFF. The CDR3 coding sequence is TGTGCCAGCTCATCGTGGACAGGGCAAGGGGAAAAACTGTTTTTT.

This clonotype occurred many times. The rearrangement uses TRBV10-3 and TRBJ2-7, with 8 positions matching TRBD2. Germline CDR1 reads ENHRY; CDR2 reads SYGVKD. The V and J ends lost 6 bases and 2 bases, in that order; junction bases with no gene match: 6. This CDR3 is built from 14 residues. This chain's CDR3 is CAIRPASGPYEQYF. The CDR3, as DNA: TGTGCCATCAGGCCGGCTAGCGGGCCCTACGAGCAGTACTTC.

Concerning this clonotype itself: One base away lies a much larger clone, so this may be a sequencing read error. The CDR3 carries no conserved terminal phenylalanine or tryptophan, so it likely arises from a read error. V usage is TRBV13 and J usage is TRBJ2-4; D is undetermined. The CDR3 covers 15 residues. V dropped 1 base and J dropped 1 base, with 8 bases sitting between them. Germline CDR1 PRHDT, CDR2 FYEKMQ (reference sequence). CDR3: CASSLESEAKNIQYS. The CDR3 DNA is TGTGCCAGCAGCTTAGAGAGCGAGGCCAAAAACATTCAGTACTCC.

The sample holds a few counts of this clonotype. CDR3 nucleotide sequence: TGTGCCAGCAGTTTACCGGGGGTCGAGGGCTACACCTTC. It encodes CASSLPGVEGYTF. The chain couples TRBV27 to TRBJ1-2; TRBD1 might be the D (5 bases). The CDR3 covers 13 residues. V lost 2 bases and J 8 bases, leaving 12 bases between the germline ends. Per germline, CDR1 MNHEY and CDR2 SMNVEV (reference sequence).

The chain has TRBV10-3 and TRBJ1-2, with 9 bases fitting TRBD1. This CDR3 has 15 amino acids. V shed 6 bases, J shed 2 bases, and the junction held 7 bases outside the gene matches. The V gene's germline CDR1 is ENHRY and CDR2 SYGVKD. The CDR3, as DNA: TGTGCCATCAGGGAACAGGGGGCGGTGAACTATGGCTACACCTTC. Amino acids: CAIREQGAVNYGYTF.

This clonotype was observed a few times. The chain is built from TRBV20-1 and TRBJ2-3; tentatively, D is TRBD2 (7 bases). Trimming shortened V by 5 bases and J by 5 bases, and 14 bases separated the two germline ends. Germline assignment: CDR1 DFQATT and CDR2 SNEGSKA (reference sequence). CDR3 length: 13 residues. CDR3 in DNA: TGCAGTGCTGGAGGGGGGGCGCGAGATACGCAGTATTTT. Translation gives CSAGGGARDTQYF.

In this sample, this clonotype turned up a few times. This chain links TRBV6-1 with TRBJ1-5; no clear D. The CDR3 sequence is 17 residues long. The V end lost 8 bases, the J end lost 0 bases, and 20 bases lay between the germline ends. CDR1 MNHNS and CDR2 SASEGT come from the germline V gene. CDR3 coding DNA: TGTGCCAGCCGGCCCCGGCGGACGGATTATAGCAATCAGCCCCAGCATTTT. This translates into CASRPRRTDYSNQPQHF.

This rearrangement joins TRBV20-1 to TRBJ2-5; D remains unclear. Germline CDR1 reads DFQATT; CDR2 reads SNEGSKA (reference sequence). The CDR3 totals 11 residues. The V gene lost 3 bases and the J gene lost 5 bases, with 7 bases spanning the gap. In DNA, the CDR3 is TGCAGTGCTAGGGTTAGGGAGACCCAGTACTTC. Translated, it gives CSARVRETQYF.

This chain joins TRBV2 and TRBJ1-5, with D perhaps TRBD1 (5 bases). The CDR3 runs 15 residues. V gave up 0 bases and J gave up 7 bases, with 13 bases separating them. Germline CDR1 reads SNHLY; CDR2 reads FYNNEI. The CDR3 nucleotides are TGTGCCAGCAGTGAAGCGGGAGGGGTAGGACAGCCCCAGCATTTT. Its protein is CASSEAGGVGQPQHF. The full variable domain, rest sourced from reference TRBV2 and TRBJ1-5, is EPEVTQTPSHQVTQMGQEVILRCVPISNHLYFYWYRQILGQKVEFLVSFYNNEISEKSEIFDDQFSVERPDGSNFTLKIRSTKLEDSAMYFCASSEAGGVGQPQHFGDGTRLSIL.

This clonotype has a handful of counts. Germline is not matched at one junction end, which may reflect a read error. The chain is built from TRBV9 and TRBJ2-1; 11 bases fit TRBD1. The CDR3 totals 12 residues. CDR1 is SGDLS and CDR2 is YYNGEE in the germline V gene. CDR3 sequence reads: CASSVARDRGIF. The CDR3 DNA reads TGTGCCAGCAGCGTAGCTAGGGACAGGGGGATCTTC.

This clonotype has ten or more counts. Its ends do not fully match the called genes, so a read error is possible. The chain links TRBV12-3 or TRBV12-4 to TRBJ2-7; the D is unclear. This CDR3 comprises 12 residues. The CDR3 sequence is CASSPSPYEQYF. CDR3 coding DNA: TGCGCCAGCAGCCCCTCACCCTACGAGCAGTACTTC.

The chain joins TRBV5-6 to TRBJ1-2; D possibly corresponds to TRBD1 (5 bases). The CDR3 extends over 14 amino acids. The V end lost 4 bases, the J end lost 5 bases, and 15 bases lay between the germline ends. Germline V gene data show CDR1 as SGHDT and CDR2 as YYEEEE. The CDR3 bases are TGTGCCAGCAGCCTCAGACAGCCGCCTTATGGCTACACCTTC. This encodes CASSLRQPPYGYTF.

This clonotype appeared a few times. The gene calls are TRBV20-1 and TRBJ1-1; the D is unclear. CDR3 length equals 13 residues. V shed 1 base and J shed 4 bases, with 10 bases lying between them. Germline V gene sequence: CDR1 DFQATT, CDR2 SNEGSKA (reference sequence). The CDR3: CSARGRGGTEAFF. In DNA form, the CDR3 reads TGCAGTGCTAGAGGTCGGGGTGGCACTGAAGCTTTCTTT.

The chain has TRBV15 and TRBJ2-5; 9 bases match TRBD1. V gave up 6 bases and J gave up 5 bases; unmatched junction bases: 7. The germline V gene has CDR1 LNHNV and CDR2 YYDKDF (reference sequence). This CDR3 comprises 14 residues. CDR3 in amino acids: CATRGQGRAETQYF. The CDR3 DNA sequence: TGTGCCACCAGAGGACAGGGGCGGGCGGAGACCCAGTACTTC. Combining the CDR3 with reference TRBV15 and TRBJ2-5 gives the whole variable domain DAMVIQNPRYQVTQFGKPVTLSCSQTLNHNVMYWYQQKSSQAPKLLFHYYDKDFNNEADTPDNFQSRRPNTSFCFLDIRSPGLGDTAMYLCATRGQGRAETQYFGPGTRLLVL.

The chain couples TRBV6-5 to TRBJ2-5; 7 nucleotides match TRBD1. V was pared by 3 bases and J by 6 bases, with 10 bases of the junction left unmatched. Germline-derived CDR1 and CDR2 are MNHEY and SVGAGI. The CDR3 covers 15 residues. The CDR3 DNA sequence: TGTGCCAGCAGTTATGGACCCGGGACAGTGAAGACCCAGTACTTC. The encoded protein is CASSYGPGTVKTQYF.

This clonotype was observed a handful of times. CDR3 residues: CASSVTGATNEKLFF. DNA for the CDR3: TGTGCCAGCAGCGTAACAGGGGCAACTAATGAAAAACTGTTTTTT. The chain carries TRBV5-6 and TRBJ1-4; TRBD1 aligns across 7 bases. The CDR3 totals 15 residues. V was pared by 4 bases and J by 0 bases, with 3 bases of the junction left unmatched. CDR1 and CDR2 from the germline V gene are SGHDT and YYEEEE.